The 19 T cell receptor beta chains below were found in one sample sequenced in a study of CD8+ T cells in alopecia areata. TCR sequencing used cDNA made by reverse transcription of extracted RNA. Libraries were prepared by immunoSEQ multiplex PCR; TCRdb keeps only in-frame clonotypes and omits some of them. The repertoire holds some 130,000 clones, with 45% to 65% as singletons. Sequencing used CD4+ T cells sorted from blood, obtained at week 0. The receptors come from a human donor with alopecia areata.

The rearrangement links TRBV10-3 to TRBJ2-2; 11 bases are shared with TRBD2. Trimming at V came to 4 bases and at J to 2 bases, leaving 3 bases not matched to a gene. The CDR3 contains 16 residues. CDR1 and CDR2 (germline): ENHRY, SYGVKD. CDR3 loop: CAISGLAGPNTGELFF. CDR3 DNA sequence: TGTGCCATCAGTGGACTAGCGGGACCCAACACCGGGGAGCTGTTTTTT.

Comments on this clone: This sample includes further DNA sequences coding for the same CDR3. The chain is built from TRBV18 and TRBJ2-5, with D perhaps TRBD2 (5 bases). V lost 6 bases, J lost 5 bases, and 7 bases lay in between. The V gene's germline CDR1 is KGHSH and CDR2 LQKENI. The length of the CDR3 is 11 residues. The CDR3 region is CASSPGETQYF. The CDR3 nucleotides read TGTGCCAGCTCCCCGGGGGAGACCCAGTACTTC.

The table lists this clone with a few counts. The chain has TRBV19 and TRBJ1-3; D gene ambiguous. Trimming cost V 10 bases and J 0 bases, with 7 bases left between them. The CDR3 loop spans 12 amino acids. Germline CDR1 reads LNHDA; CDR2 reads SQIVND (reference sequence). CDR3 sequence: CATTLSGNTIYF. DNA of the CDR3: TGTGCCACTACGCTCTCTGGAAACACCATATATTTT.

This clone appeared a few times. The CDR3: CASSYSGGDGIQYF. DNA for the CDR3: TGTGCCAGCAGCTATAGCGGGGGGGATGGCATTCAGTACTTC. This chain connects TRBV7-2 to TRBJ2-4; 11 bases are shared with TRBD2. The ends lost 4 bases at V and 9 bases at J; junction bases unmatched: 5. Germline assignment: CDR1 SGHTA and CDR2 FQGNSA. The CDR3 totals 14 residues.

This sequence joins TRBV14 and TRBJ1-4; D call uncertain. The CDR3 consists of 14 residues. Germline CDR1 is SGHDN and CDR2 is FVKESK. The V gene lost 4 bases and the J gene lost 8 bases, with 14 bases spanning the gap. CDR3 in DNA: TGTGCCAGCAGCCGCCGGGATATCAACGAAAAACTGTTTTTT. The encoded protein is CASSRRDINEKLFF.

This clone was detected only a few times. This chain links TRBV7-2 with TRBJ1-6; D gene uncertain. The CDR3 extends over 14 amino acids. The V gene's germline CDR1 is SGHTA and CDR2 FQGNSA. The V and J ends lost 5 bases and 8 bases respectively, with 13 bases between them. The CDR3 protein is CASSHGLRDSPLHF. The CDR3 DNA sequence: TGTGCCAGCAGCCATGGGCTACGAGATTCACCCCTCCACTTT. Full variable domain (missing parts from reference TRBV7-2 and TRBJ1-6): GAGVSQSPSNKVTEKGKDVELRCDPISGHTALYWYRQSLGQGLEFLIYFQGNSAPDKSGLPSDRFSAERTGGSVSTLTIQRTQQEDSAVYLCASSHGLRDSPLHFGNGTRLTVT.

This clone has a handful of counts. The junction departs from the called germline gene at one end, perhaps through a read error. The chain has TRBV10-3 and TRBJ1-2; D gene uncertain. There are 15 residues in the CDR3. The germline gives CDR1 ENHRY, CDR2 SYGVKD. CDR3 bases: TGTGCCATCCGTGATGAGGGCCTGGGTGGCGATGGCTACACCTTC. It translates to CAIRDEGLGGDGYTF.

This sequence joins TRBV7-2 and TRBJ1-2; 7 nucleotides agree with TRBD1. V lost 3 bases and J lost 8; bases outside the gene matches: 9. Germline V gives CDR1 SGHTA, CDR2 FQGNSA. The CDR3 consists of 14 residues. The CDR3 DNA is TGTGCCAGCAGCTTGCGACATGGACAGGAGGGCTACACCTTC. It specifies CASSLRHGQEGYTF.

The chain links TRBV6-5 to TRBJ2-1; D remains unclear. V gave up 1 base and J gave up 3 bases, with 4 bases separating them. This CDR3 is 13 amino acids long. In germline, CDR1 is MNHEY, CDR2 SVGAGI. The CDR3: CASSYYRYNEQFF. The DNA for the CDR3 is TGTGCCAGCAGTTACTACCGCTACAATGAGCAGTTCTTC.

The V call is TRBV7-7, the J call TRBJ1-1; D not resolved. The V end was cut by 5 bases, the J end by 3 bases, with 16 bases between. The CDR3 consists of 15 residues. Looked up from germline, CDR1 is SSHAT and CDR2 is FNYEAQ (reference sequence). The CDR3 sequence is CASSPLRRADTEAFF. As DNA, the CDR3 is TGTGCCAGCAGCCCCCTTCGGAGGGCTGACACTGAAGCTTTCTTT.

The J gene is TRBJ2-7, the V gene TRBV6-5; TRBD2 is a possible D gene (6 bases). This CDR3 is built from 14 residues. Trimming took off 6 bases at V and 4 bases at J, with 16 bases between the two ends. Germline lookup yields CDR1 MNHEY and CDR2 SVGAGI. This chain's CDR3 is CASRVSGGLYEQYF. The CDR3 nucleotides read TGTGCCAGCAGGGTTTCCGGGGGTCTGTACGAGCAGTACTTC.

The V and J genes are TRBV5-1 and TRBJ1-1; tentatively, D is TRBD1 (6 bases). Deletions cut 0 bases from V and 7 bases from J, with 16 bases between. The CDR3 extends over 15 amino acids. Looked up from germline, CDR1 is SGHRS and CDR2 is YFSETQ. The CDR3 loop is CASSLAVGGRDEAFF. The CDR3 DNA reads as TGCGCCAGCAGCTTGGCGGTAGGGGGTCGGGATGAAGCTTTCTTT.

This clone showed up just a few times. This sequence joins TRBV4-1 and TRBJ2-3; the match to TRBD2 covers 7 bases. V lost 8 bases to trimming and J lost 2 bases; unmatched junction nucleotides: 13. Germline V gene data show CDR1 as MGHRA and CDR2 as YSYEKL. This CDR3 is 16 amino acids long. DNA of the CDR3: TGCGCCAGCGGTCCTGGGGCTAGCGGATACACAGATACGCAGTATTTT. It translates to CASGPGASGYTDTQYF.

The V gene is TRBV19, the J gene TRBJ2-1; 8 nucleotides agree with TRBD2. Germline assignment: CDR1 LNHDA and CDR2 SQIVND (reference sequence). This CDR3 spans 13 amino acids. V lost 5 bases to trimming and J lost 8 bases; unmatched junction nucleotides: 5. The DNA for the CDR3 is TGTGCCAGTAGTCTCGGACTAGCTGATGAGCAGTTCTTC. Protein sequence: CASSLGLADEQFF.

The chain recombines TRBV20-1 with TRBJ1-1; 7 nucleotides agree with TRBD1. Trimming at V came to 1 base and at J to 7 bases, leaving 0 bases not matched to a gene. This CDR3 is 11 amino acids long. CDR1 DFQATT and CDR2 SNEGSKA come from the germline V gene (reference sequence). CDR3 nucleotide sequence: TGCAGTGCTAGAGGGACAGGTGAAGCTTTCTTT. It codes for CSARGTGEAFF.

The J gene is TRBJ2-5, the V gene TRBV5-1, with D unresolved. The CDR3 has 13 amino acids. Trimming took 5 bases from V and 5 from J, leaving 13 bases between them. In germline, CDR1 is SGHRS, CDR2 YFSETQ. The CDR3 DNA reads TGCGCCAGCAGTTGGAATTCACAGGAGACCCAGTACTTC. Its translation is CASSWNSQETQYF.

This clone occurred a few times. The chain carries TRBV28 and TRBJ2-7; D is unclear. Between the trimmed V and J ends, which lost 5 bases and 4 bases, there was a span of 9 bases. Germline CDR1 and CDR2: MDHEN and SYDVKM. CDR3 length equals 12 residues. The CDR3 DNA reads as TGTGCCAGCAGTGAACAATCTTACGAGCAGTACTTC. Its protein is CASSEQSYEQYF.

Only a few counts were recorded for this clone. The CDR3 protein is CASSPGSAGQETQYF. The CDR3 DNA reads TGCGCCAGCAGCCCTGGTTCAGCGGGACAAGAGACCCAGTACTTC. The chain combines TRBV4-1 with TRBJ2-5; TRBD2 agrees at 7 bases. There are 15 residues in the CDR3. The germline CDR1 and CDR2 sequences are MGHRA and YSYEKL. Unmatched junction bases numbered 7, after V lost 4 bases and J lost 2 bases.

The chain recombines TRBV5-1 with TRBJ2-5; 12 bases line up with TRBD2. The CDR3 has 18 residues. Germline-derived CDR1 and CDR2 are SGHRS and YFSETQ. J lost 1 base, V lost 4 bases, and 11 bases had no gene match. The CDR3 coding sequence is TGCGCCAGCAGCCCCGGGACTAGCGGGTTTGGGGGCCAAGAGACCCAGTACTTC. The encoded protein is CASSPGTSGFGGQETQYF.